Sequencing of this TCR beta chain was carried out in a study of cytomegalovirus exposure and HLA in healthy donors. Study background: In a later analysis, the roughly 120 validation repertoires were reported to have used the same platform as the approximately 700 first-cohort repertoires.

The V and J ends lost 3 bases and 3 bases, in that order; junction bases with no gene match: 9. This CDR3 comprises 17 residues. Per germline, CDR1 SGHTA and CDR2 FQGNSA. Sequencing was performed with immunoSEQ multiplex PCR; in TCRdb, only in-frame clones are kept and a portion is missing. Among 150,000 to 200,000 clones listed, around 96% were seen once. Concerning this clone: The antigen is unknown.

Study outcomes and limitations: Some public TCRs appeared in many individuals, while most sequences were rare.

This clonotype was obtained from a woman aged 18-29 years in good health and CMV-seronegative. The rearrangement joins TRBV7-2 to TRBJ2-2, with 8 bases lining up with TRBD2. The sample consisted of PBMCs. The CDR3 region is CASSFTGGAGHTGELFF. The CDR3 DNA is TGTGCCAGCAGCTTTACCGGGGGGGCCGGGCACACCGGGGAGCTGTTTTTT.